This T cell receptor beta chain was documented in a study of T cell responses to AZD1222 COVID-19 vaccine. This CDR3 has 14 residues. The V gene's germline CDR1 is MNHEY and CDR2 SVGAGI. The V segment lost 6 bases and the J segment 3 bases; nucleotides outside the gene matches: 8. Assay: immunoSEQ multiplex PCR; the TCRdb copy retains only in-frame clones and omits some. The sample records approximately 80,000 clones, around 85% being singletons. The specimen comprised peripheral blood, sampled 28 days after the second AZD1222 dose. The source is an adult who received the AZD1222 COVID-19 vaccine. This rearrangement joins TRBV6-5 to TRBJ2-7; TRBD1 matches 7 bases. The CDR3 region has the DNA TGTGCCAGCAGGTCCGGGACAGCATACTACGAGCAGTACTTC. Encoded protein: CASRSGTAYYEQYF.